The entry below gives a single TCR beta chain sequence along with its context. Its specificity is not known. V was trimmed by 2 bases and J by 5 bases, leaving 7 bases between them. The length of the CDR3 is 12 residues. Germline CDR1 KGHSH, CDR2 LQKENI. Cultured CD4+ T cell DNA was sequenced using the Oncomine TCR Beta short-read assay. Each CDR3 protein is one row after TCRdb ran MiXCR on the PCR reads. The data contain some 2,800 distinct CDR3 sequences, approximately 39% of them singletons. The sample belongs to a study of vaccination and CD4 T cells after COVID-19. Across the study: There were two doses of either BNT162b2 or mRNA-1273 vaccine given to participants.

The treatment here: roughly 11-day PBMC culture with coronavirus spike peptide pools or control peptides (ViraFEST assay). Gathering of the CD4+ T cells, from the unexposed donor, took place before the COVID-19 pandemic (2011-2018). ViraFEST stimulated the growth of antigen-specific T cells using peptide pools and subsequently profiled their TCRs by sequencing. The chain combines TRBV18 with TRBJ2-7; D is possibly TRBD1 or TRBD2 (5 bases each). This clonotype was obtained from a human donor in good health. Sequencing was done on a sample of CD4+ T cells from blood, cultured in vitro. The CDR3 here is CASSPRDDEQYF. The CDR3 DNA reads TGTGCCAGCTCACCAAGGGACGACGAGCAGTACTTC.